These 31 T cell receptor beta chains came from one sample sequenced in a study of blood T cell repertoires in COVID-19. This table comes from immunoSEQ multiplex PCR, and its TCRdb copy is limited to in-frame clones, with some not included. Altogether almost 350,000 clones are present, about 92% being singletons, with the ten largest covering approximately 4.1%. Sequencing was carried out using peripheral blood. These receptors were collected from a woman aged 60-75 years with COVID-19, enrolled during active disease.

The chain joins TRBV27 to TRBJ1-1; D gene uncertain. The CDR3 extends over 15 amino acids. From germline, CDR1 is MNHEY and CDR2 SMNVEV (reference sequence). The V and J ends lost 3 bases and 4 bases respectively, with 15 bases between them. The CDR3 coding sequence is TGTGCCAGCAGTTTTGCCGGGAATCGTCGCACTGAAGCTTTCTTT. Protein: CASSFAGNRRTEAFF.

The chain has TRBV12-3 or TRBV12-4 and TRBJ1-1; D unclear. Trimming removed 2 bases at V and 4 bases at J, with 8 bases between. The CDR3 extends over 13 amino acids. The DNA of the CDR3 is TGTGCCAGCAGTTTATTTAGTGGCACTGAAGCTTTCTTT. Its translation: CASSLFSGTEAFF.

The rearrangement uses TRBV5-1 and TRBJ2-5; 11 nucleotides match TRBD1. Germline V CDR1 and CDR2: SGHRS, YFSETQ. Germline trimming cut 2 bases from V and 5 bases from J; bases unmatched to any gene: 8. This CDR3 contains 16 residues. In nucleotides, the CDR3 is TGCGCCAGCAGCTTAACCGGACAGGGGGCGGGGGAGACCCAGTACTTC. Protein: CASSLTGQGAGETQYF.

This chain's CDR3 is CASSESGQGNSPLHF. The DNA for the CDR3 is TGTGCCAGCAGTGAATCGGGACAGGGGAATTCACCCCTCCACTTT. The V call is TRBV6-1, the J call TRBJ1-6, with 10 bases lining up with TRBD1. Germline trimming cut 2 bases from V and 7 bases from J; bases unmatched to any gene: 2. The germline V gene has CDR1 MNHNS and CDR2 SASEGT. This CDR3 region has 15 residues.

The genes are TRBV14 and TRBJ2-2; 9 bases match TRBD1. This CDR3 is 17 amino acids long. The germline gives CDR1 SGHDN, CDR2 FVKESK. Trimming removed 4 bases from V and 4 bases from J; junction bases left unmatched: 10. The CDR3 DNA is TGTGCCAGCAGCCCGCTTGGGACAGGGTCTTTCACCGGGGAGCTGTTTTTT. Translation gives CASSPLGTGSFTGELFF.

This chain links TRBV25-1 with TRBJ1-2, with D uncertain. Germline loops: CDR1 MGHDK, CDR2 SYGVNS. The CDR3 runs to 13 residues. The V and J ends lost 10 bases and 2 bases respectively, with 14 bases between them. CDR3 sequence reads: CATTEDTNYGYTF. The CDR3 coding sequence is TGTGCCACCACAGAAGACACCAACTATGGCTACACCTTC.

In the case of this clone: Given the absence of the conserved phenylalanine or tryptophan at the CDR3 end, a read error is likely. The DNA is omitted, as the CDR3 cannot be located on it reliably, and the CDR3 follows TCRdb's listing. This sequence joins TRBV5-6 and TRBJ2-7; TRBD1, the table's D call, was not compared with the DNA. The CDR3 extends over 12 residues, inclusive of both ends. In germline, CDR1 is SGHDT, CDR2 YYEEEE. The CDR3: CASSTPDRDRNG.

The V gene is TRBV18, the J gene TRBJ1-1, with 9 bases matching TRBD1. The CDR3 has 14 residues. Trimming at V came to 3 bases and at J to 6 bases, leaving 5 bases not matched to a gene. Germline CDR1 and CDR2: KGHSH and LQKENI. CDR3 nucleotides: TGTGCCAGCTCACCCGGGACAGGGAGCGCTGAAGCTTTCTTT. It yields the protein CASSPGTGSAEAFF.

The CDR3 nucleotides are TGTGCCAGCGGGGAGACTAGCGGGGGGACCCACGAGCAGTACTTC. Translating it yields CASGETSGGTHEQYF. V usage is TRBV27 and J usage is TRBJ2-7; the match to TRBD2 covers 13 bases. The ends lost 8 bases at V and 5 bases at J; junction bases unmatched: 9. The length of the CDR3 is 15 residues. In germline, CDR1 is MNHEY, CDR2 SMNVEV (reference sequence).

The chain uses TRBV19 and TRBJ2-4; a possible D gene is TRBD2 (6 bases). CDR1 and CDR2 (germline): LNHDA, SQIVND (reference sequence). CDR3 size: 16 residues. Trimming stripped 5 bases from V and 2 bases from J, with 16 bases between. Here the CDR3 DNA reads TGTGCCAGTAGTCGCGGGGACCCAGGCCCCAAAAACATTCAGTACTTC. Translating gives CASSRGDPGPKNIQYF.

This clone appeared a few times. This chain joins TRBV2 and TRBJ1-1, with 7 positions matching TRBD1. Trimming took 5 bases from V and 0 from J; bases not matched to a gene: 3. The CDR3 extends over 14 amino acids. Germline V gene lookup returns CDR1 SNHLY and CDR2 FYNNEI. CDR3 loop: CASSSQGMNTEAFF. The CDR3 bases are TGTGCCAGCAGTTCACAGGGGATGAACACTGAAGCTTTCTTT.

The CDR3: CASRPDLMDQYF. CDR3 DNA sequence: TGTGCCAGCCGACCAGACTTGATGGACCAGTACTTC. V usage is TRBV2 and J usage is TRBJ2-5, with D unclear. CDR1 is SNHLY, CDR2 FYNNEI, per germline. Trimming cost V 8 bases and J 10 bases, with 17 bases left between them. The CDR3 is made up of 12 amino acids.

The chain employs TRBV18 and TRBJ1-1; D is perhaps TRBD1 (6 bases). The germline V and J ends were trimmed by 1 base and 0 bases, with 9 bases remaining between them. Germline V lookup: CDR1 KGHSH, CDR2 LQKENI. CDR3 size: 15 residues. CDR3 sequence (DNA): TGTGCCAGCTCACCACTCCAGGGGATGAACACTGAAGCTTTCTTT. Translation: CASSPLQGMNTEAFF.

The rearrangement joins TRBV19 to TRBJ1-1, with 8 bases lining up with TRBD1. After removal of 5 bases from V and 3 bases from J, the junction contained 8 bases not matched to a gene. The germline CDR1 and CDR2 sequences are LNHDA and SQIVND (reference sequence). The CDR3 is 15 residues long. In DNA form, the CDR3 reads TGTGCCAGTAGTGTAATTTTGACAGGGGACACTGAAGCTTTCTTT. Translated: CASSVILTGDTEAFF.

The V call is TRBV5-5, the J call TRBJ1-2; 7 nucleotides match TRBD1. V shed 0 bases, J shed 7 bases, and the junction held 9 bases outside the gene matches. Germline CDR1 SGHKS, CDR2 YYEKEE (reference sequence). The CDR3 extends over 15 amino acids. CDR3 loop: CASSLDPGGASGYTF. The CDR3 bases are TGTGCCAGCAGCTTGGACCCAGGGGGTGCTTCTGGCTACACCTTC.

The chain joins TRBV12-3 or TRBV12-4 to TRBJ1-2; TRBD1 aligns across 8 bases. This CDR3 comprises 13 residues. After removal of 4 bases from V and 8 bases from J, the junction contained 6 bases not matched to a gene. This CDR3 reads CASSSGQGWGYTF. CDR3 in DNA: TGTGCCAGCAGTTCTGGACAGGGTTGGGGCTACACCTTC.

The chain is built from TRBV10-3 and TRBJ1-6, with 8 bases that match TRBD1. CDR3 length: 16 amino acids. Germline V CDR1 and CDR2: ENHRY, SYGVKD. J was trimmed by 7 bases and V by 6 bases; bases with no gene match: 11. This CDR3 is CAISEQGELPNSPLHF. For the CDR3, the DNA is TGTGCCATCAGCGAACAGGGGGAGCTTCCAAATTCACCCCTCCACTTT.

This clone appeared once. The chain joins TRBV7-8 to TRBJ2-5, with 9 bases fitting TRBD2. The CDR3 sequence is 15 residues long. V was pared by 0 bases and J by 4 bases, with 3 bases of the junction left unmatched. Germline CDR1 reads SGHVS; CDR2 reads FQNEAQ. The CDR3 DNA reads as TGTGCCAGCAGCTTAGCGATTAGCGGGGGAGAGACCCAGTACTTC. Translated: CASSLAISGGETQYF.

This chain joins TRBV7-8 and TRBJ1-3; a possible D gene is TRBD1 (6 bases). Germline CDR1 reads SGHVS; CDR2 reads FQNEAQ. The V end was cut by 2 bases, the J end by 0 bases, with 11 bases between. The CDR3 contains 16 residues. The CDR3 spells CASSLTGTHSGNTIYF. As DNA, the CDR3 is TGTGCCAGCAGCTTAACCGGGACACACTCTGGAAACACCATATATTTT.

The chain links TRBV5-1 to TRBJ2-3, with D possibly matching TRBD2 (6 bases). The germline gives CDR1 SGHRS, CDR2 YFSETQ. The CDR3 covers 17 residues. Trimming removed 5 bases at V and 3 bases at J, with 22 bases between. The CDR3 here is CASRESGPGVITDTQYF. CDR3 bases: TGCGCCAGCAGGGAGAGCGGGCCCGGGGTGATAACAGATACGCAGTATTTT.

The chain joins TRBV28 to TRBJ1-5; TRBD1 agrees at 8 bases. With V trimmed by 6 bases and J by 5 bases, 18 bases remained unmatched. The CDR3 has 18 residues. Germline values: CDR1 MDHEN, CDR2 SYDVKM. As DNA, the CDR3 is TGTGCCAGCAGATCATCTAGACCCAGGACAGGGTTTGATCAGCCCCAGCATTTT. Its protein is CASRSSRPRTGFDQPQHF.

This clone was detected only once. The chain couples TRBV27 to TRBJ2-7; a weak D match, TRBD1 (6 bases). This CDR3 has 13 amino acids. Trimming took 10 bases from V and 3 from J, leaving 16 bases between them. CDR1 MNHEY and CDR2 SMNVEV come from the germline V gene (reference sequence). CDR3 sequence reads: CATTGQGRYEQYF. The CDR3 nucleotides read TGTGCCACCACCGGGCAGGGGCGCTACGAGCAGTACTTC.

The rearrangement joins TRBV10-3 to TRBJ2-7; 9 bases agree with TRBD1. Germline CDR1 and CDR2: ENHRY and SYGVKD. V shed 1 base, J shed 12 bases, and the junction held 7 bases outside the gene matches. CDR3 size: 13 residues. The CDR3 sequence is CAISEFGGTGPYF. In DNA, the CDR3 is TGTGCCATCAGTGAGTTCGGGGGGACAGGGCCGTACTTC.

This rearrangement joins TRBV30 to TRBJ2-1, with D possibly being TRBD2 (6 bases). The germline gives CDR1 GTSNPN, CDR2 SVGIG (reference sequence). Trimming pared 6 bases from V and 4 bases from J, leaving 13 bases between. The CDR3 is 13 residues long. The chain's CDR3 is CACSVGGYNEQFF. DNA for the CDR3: TGTGCCTGCTCCGTTGGGGGGTACAATGAGCAGTTCTTC.

The CDR3 bases are TGTGCCAGTAGTACATCCCCACTAGCGGGGGGGTACACAGATACGCAGTATTTT. It yields the protein CASSTSPLAGGYTDTQYF. The rearrangement joins TRBV19 to TRBJ2-3; TRBD2 agrees at 13 bases. V dropped 4 bases and J dropped 2; count of bases not matched to a gene: 9. Germline V gene lookup returns CDR1 LNHDA and CDR2 SQIVND (reference sequence). This CDR3 is built from 18 residues.

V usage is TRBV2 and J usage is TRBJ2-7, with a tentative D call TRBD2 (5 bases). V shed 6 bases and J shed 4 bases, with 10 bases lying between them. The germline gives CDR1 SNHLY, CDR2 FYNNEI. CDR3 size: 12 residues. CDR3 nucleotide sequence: TGTGCCAGCAGGGAGGAGACGTACGAGCAGTACTTC. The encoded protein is CASREETYEQYF.

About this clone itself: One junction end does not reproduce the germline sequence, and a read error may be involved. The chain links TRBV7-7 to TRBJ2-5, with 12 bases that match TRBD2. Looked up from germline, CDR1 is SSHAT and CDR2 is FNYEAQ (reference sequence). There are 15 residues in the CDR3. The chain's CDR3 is CASSNGLAGQETQYF. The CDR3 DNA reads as TGTGCTAGCAGCAACGGACTAGCGGGGCAAGAGACCCAGTACTTC.

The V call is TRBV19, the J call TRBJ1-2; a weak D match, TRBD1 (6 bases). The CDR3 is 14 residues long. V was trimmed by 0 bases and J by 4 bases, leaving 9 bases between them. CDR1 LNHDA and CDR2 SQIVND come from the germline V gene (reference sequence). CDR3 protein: CASSIDRGIYGYTF. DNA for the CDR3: TGTGCCAGTAGTATAGACAGGGGCATCTATGGCTACACCTTC.

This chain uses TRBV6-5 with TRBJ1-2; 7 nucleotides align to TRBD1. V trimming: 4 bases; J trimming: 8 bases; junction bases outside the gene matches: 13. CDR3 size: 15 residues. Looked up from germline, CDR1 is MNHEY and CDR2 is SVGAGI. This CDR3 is CASSSDREPPFGYTF. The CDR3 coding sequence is TGTGCCAGCAGTTCCGACAGGGAACCTCCTTTCGGCTACACCTTC.

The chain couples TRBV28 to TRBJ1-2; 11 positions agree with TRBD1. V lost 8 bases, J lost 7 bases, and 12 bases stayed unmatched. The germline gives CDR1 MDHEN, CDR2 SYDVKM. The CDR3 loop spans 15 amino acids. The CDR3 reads CASLFPGTGGGGYTF. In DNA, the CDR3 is TGTGCCAGCTTGTTCCCCGGGACAGGGGGTGGTGGCTACACCTTC.

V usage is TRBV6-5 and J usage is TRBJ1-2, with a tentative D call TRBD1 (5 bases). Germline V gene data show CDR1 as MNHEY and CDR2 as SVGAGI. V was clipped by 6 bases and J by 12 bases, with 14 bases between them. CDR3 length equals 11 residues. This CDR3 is CASSFQGVHTF. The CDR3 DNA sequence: TGTGCCAGCAGCTTCCAAGGGGTTCACACCTTC.